The 13 T cell receptor beta chains presented below share a single source sample, sequenced in a study of memory CD4+ T cells and cytomegalovirus serostatus. Generated by immunoSEQ multiplex PCR, the TCRdb table keeps only in-frame clones and is missing some. There are some 30,000 clones in the sample; 65% to 80% occur only once, and more than 0.5% lies in the top ten. Single viable CD3+CD4+CD8-CD45RO+ cells were sorted as the memory CD4+ T cells. What was sequenced was memory CD4+ T cells from blood. These receptors originate from an adult in good health and CMV-seronegative. Some clones in this sample may be carry-over from other donors' samples.

This clone was seen only a few times. This CDR3 is also generated by other DNA sequences in the sample. The rearrangement links TRBV27 to TRBJ2-6, with no clear D. V dropped 0 bases and J dropped 1 base, with 1 base sitting between them. The CDR3 has 14 residues. CDR1 is MNHEY and CDR2 is SMNVEV in the germline V gene (reference sequence). CDR3 in DNA: TGTGCCAGCAGTTTATCGTCTGGGGCCAACGTCCTGACTTTC. Residues: CASSLSSGANVLTF. The full variable domain, its missing parts supplied by reference TRBV27 and TRBJ2-6, is EAQVTQNPRYLITVTGKKLTVTCSQNMNHEYMSWYRQDPGLGLRQIYYSMNVEVTDKGDVPEGYKVSRKEKRNFPLILESPSPNQTSLYFCASSLSSGANVLTFGAGSRLTVL.

The V and J genes are TRBV11-3 and TRBJ1-2, with 8 nucleotides matching TRBD1. Trimming took 5 bases from V and 7 from J; bases not matched to a gene: 9. The CDR3 is 14 residues long. Germline lookup yields CDR1 SGHNT and CDR2 YENEEA. DNA of the CDR3: TGTGCCAGCAGCAAATCCGGGACAGGACGTGGCTACACCTTC. As protein: CASSKSGTGRGYTF.

The J gene is TRBJ1-1, the V gene TRBV4-1, with D possibly matching TRBD1 (5 bases). The CDR3 sequence is 13 residues long. V was cut by 4 bases and J by 4 bases, with 10 bases left in between. Germline loops: CDR1 MGHRA, CDR2 YSYEKL. CDR3 nucleotides: TGCGCCAGCAGCCTCGGGGCAAGCACTGAAGCTTTCTTT. It translates to CASSLGASTEAFF.

The chain uses TRBV6-1 and TRBJ1-1; D call uncertain. From germline, CDR1 is MNHNS and CDR2 SASEGT. V lost 5 bases to trimming and J lost 0 bases, with 10 bases between them. The length of the CDR3 is 14 residues. CDR3 in amino acids: CASSIISLNTEAFF. CDR3 sequence (DNA): TGTGCCAGCAGTATAATAAGTTTGAACACTGAAGCTTTCTTT.

The sample holds a few counts of this clone. V and J are TRBV6-5 and TRBJ1-3, with D possibly being TRBD1 (5 bases). The CDR3 is 15 residues long. The V end was cut by 0 bases, the J end by 4 bases, with 10 bases between. CDR1 MNHEY and CDR2 SVGAGI come from the germline V gene. CDR3 residues: CASSYSTGRGNTIYF. The CDR3 nucleotides read TGTGCCAGCAGTTACTCCACGGGACGGGGAAACACCATATATTTT.

This chain uses TRBV5-8 with TRBJ2-5, with 12 nucleotides matching TRBD1. This CDR3 region has 16 residues. Germline CDR1 and CDR2: SGHTS and YDEGEE. V shed 3 bases, J shed 4 bases, and the junction held 7 bases outside the gene matches. Here the CDR3 reads CASSYSGTGGVETQYF. CDR3 DNA: TGTGCCAGCAGCTACTCCGGGACAGGGGGCGTAGAGACCCAGTACTTC.

The rearrangement uses TRBV19 and TRBJ2-3; tentative D call: TRBD1 (5 bases). V lost 11 bases and J lost 2, with 14 bases in between. Per the germline V gene, CDR1 is LNHDA and CDR2 is SQIVND (reference sequence). The CDR3 is 13 amino acids. The CDR3 nucleotides are TGTGCCGCAAGGGGCCTACTCACAGATACGCAGTATTTT. This encodes CAARGLLTDTQYF.

The chain joins TRBV5-6 to TRBJ2-5; D call uncertain. Trimming pared 1 base from V and 3 bases from J, leaving 16 bases between. The CDR3 sequence is 16 residues long. Germline loops: CDR1 SGHDT, CDR2 YYEEEE. The CDR3 DNA sequence: TGTGCCAGCAGCTTGACGGGCGTAACCAAGGAAGAGACCCAGTACTTC. It encodes CASSLTGVTKEETQYF.

The V and J genes are TRBV28 and TRBJ1-1; D may be TRBD1 (5 bases). This CDR3 contains 12 residues. Per germline, CDR1 MDHEN and CDR2 SYDVKM. V was cut by 6 bases and J by 4 bases, with 9 bases left in between. The CDR3 DNA is TGTGCCAGCAGCTGGGGGGGCACTGAAGCTTTCTTT. Protein sequence: CASSWGGTEAFF.

V usage is TRBV14 and J usage is TRBJ2-2, with a possible D match to TRBD1 (7 bases). Germline loops: CDR1 SGHDN, CDR2 FVKESK. The V end lost 7 bases, the J end lost 5 bases, and 14 bases lay between the germline ends. CDR3 length: 14 residues. CDR3 amino acids: CASNPTGRTGELFF. The DNA for the CDR3 is TGTGCCAGCAATCCGACAGGGAGGACCGGGGAGCTGTTTTTT.

The rearrangement links TRBV7-2 to TRBJ1-2; 7 bases are a match to TRBD1. This CDR3 spans 13 amino acids. V dropped 5 bases and J dropped 7; count of bases not matched to a gene: 7. In germline, CDR1 is SGHTA, CDR2 FQGNSA. DNA of the CDR3: TGTGCCAGCAGCCTGACAGGGACTGGTGGCTACACCTTC. It yields the protein CASSLTGTGGYTF.

The genes are TRBV5-6 and TRBJ1-1, with unresolved D. This CDR3 spans 14 amino acids. The V gene lost 1 base and the J gene lost 3 bases, with 10 bases spanning the gap. CDR1 is SGHDT and CDR2 is YYEEEE in the germline V gene. The DNA for the CDR3 is TGTGCCAGCAGCTTGCGACATCCGTACACTGAAGCTTTCTTT. It yields the protein CASSLRHPYTEAFF.

The genes are TRBV19 and TRBJ1-5; D might be TRBD1 (5 bases). Trimming pared 3 bases from V and 4 bases from J, leaving 16 bases between. The CDR3 has 16 amino acids. The germline V gene encodes CDR1 LNHDA and CDR2 SQIVND (reference sequence). In DNA form, the CDR3 reads TGTGCCAGTAGTATCCGGTCAGGGAGTAGTAATCAGCCCCAGCATTTT. This codes for CASSIRSGSSNQPQHF.